Shown below are 3 T cell receptor beta chains from a single sample sequenced in a study of T cell repertoires in cytomegalovirus infection. Each CDR3 protein is one row after TCRdb ran MiXCR on the reads. This table has around 130,000 distinct CDR3 sequences, roughly 9% appearing once. The sample taken for sequencing was PBMCs. All receptors come from a human donor in good health (CMV status not recorded). Some clones in this sample may be carry-over from other donors' samples.

This clonotype was recorded many times. The J gene is TRBJ1-2, the V gene TRBV28, with D tentatively TRBD1 (6 bases). Per the germline V gene, CDR1 is MDHEN and CDR2 is SYDVKM. The CDR3 sequence is 13 residues long. V gave up 6 bases and J gave up 5 bases, with 13 bases separating them. CDR3 region: CASRYRERYGYTF. DNA of the CDR3: TGTGCCAGCAGATACAGGGAGAGGTATGGCTACACCTTC.

This clonotype was counted ten times or more. J is TRBJ1-1 and V is TRBV29-1, with D perhaps TRBD1 (5 bases). The germline V gene has CDR1 SQVTM and CDR2 ANQGSEA. The V gene lost 3 bases and the J gene lost 2 bases, with 10 bases spanning the gap. The CDR3 spans 13 residues. The CDR3 DNA follows: TGCAGCGTTGACCTCGGGGGAAACACTGAAGCTTTCTTT. This encodes CSVDLGGNTEAFF.

This clonotype was picked up many times. The chain joins TRBV7-9 to TRBJ1-2, with 7 bases that match TRBD1. Germline CDR1 and CDR2: SEHNR and FQNEAQ (reference sequence). V trimming: 4 bases; J trimming: 8 bases; junction bases outside the gene matches: 7. The CDR3 sequence is 13 residues long. The CDR3 loop reads CASSSTGARGYTF. The DNA of the CDR3 is TGTGCCAGCAGCTCAACAGGGGCGCGGGGCTACACCTTC.